This T cell receptor beta chain originates from a study of blood T cell repertoires in COVID-19 (dated by TCRdb to between 2020 and 2021). Background for the entire study: Samples from collaborators originated in the United States, Italy and Spain and spanned both the acute and convalescent phases of COVID-19. The material from the prospective study consisted of cDNA or gDNA derived from T cells, B-cell-depleted T cells, or PBMCs. The dataset comprised deeply sampled blood TCRbeta repertoires from subjects exposed to, actively infected with, or recovered from COVID-19. A freely available public database, intended as a resource for researchers studying the immune response to SARS-CoV-2, is where the repertoires were released. Samples were obtained from the ongoing ImmuneRACE study (first 160 participants) and from some 1,300 subjects provided by 6 global collaborators. Sample metadata almost always included a de-identified subject ID, COVID-19 status, age in years and sex. Where HLA class I and class II types were available, the types were taken from metadata supplied by the sample provider, not from assay-based typing.

Enrolling through a virtual design, the prospective study's participants ranged in age from roughly 18 to 100 years and lived across roughly 24 United States geographic areas. To assign participants to cohorts, the prospective study relied on clinical history that participants themselves reported in a screening survey and a study questionnaire. Recovered participants in ImmuneRACE Cohort 3 were defined as having two consecutive negative NP/OP PCR tests, clearance from a healthcare professional, or resolution of symptoms. In the prospective study, mobile phlebotomists collected whole blood, serum and a nasopharyngeal or oropharyngeal swab from each participant. Prospective study participants could optionally give additional blood draws and questionnaires over an approximately 2-month period. Before DNA extraction, blood samples from the prospective study were shipped at room temperature or frozen.

Study-wide conclusions, independent of this receptor: Clinical and demographic metadata were provided uncurated, with the amount varying by source and participant.

TCRbeta CDR3 regions were amplified from genomic DNA by means of the immunoSEQ Assay, a bias-controlled multiplex PCR. The study's processing was this. The number of nucleated cells in each sample was estimated from the amplification of reference gene primers within the assay. To quantify the absolute abundance of each unique TCRbeta CDR3 rearrangement, sequence reads were collapsed and filtered. For each sample, productive Simpson clonality was calculated as the square root of Simpson's diversity index over productive rearrangements. The table comes from immuneACCESS by way of TCRdb, which keeps in-frame sequences with V and J called. Part of the clones is missing from these tables; in studies checked, under half for an unresolved V gene and the rest for unknown reasons. Clonal size and the V and J genes are those of that table, whereas D and trimming came from the DNA. This sample is represented by 190,000 or so clones; about 80% of them were singletons. Jointly, the top ten make up approximately 7.9% of the sample.

CDR1 and CDR2 (SEHNR, FQNEAQ) derive from the germline V gene (reference sequence). There are 14 amino acids in the CDR3, from cysteine to phenylalanine inclusive. The only DNA kept is the CDR3, 42 bases in frame from the first base. V is clipped by 5 bases and J by 0 bases, and the sequence between their germline boundaries is 10 bases long. Concerning this clone itself: Its antigen remains undetermined. No much larger clone is present one base from it, and per-base qualities are unavailable.

The sequenced sample was PBMCs or T cells enriched from blood (not recorded which). The sequence was obtained from a middle-aged man who had recovered from COVID-19. Recombination connected TRBV7-9 to TRBJ2-5; too little of a D gene remains to name it. Here the CDR3 is given as CASSQTANQETQYF. The sequenced DNA: TGTGCCAGCAGCCAAACAGCAAACCAAGAGACCCAGTACTTC.